A single sample gave rise to the 10 T cell receptor beta chains below, sequenced in a study of cytomegalovirus exposure and HLA in healthy donors. Assay: immunoSEQ multiplex PCR; the TCRdb copy retains only in-frame clones and omits some. The data show about 140,000 clones, roughly 86% seen once. What was sequenced was PBMCs. The receptors were gathered from a man younger than 30 in good health and CMV-seropositive.

The chain joins TRBV6-1 to TRBJ1-3; a weak D match, TRBD1 (5 bases). CDR1 and CDR2 (germline): MNHNS, SASEGT. Trimming removed 0 bases at V and 11 bases at J, with 17 bases between. This CDR3 is built from 15 residues. The CDR3 spells CASSEAARQSFPIYF. Written as DNA, the CDR3 is TGTGCCAGCAGTGAAGCTGCGAGACAGTCATTCCCCATATATTTT.

The chain uses TRBV7-8 and TRBJ2-1; 9 bases are a match to TRBD1. Germline lookup yields CDR1 SGHVS and CDR2 FQNEAQ. The CDR3 covers 13 residues. Trimming removed 5 bases from V and 9 bases from J; junction bases left unmatched: 5. The CDR3 here is CASSKQGAVEQFF. The CDR3, as DNA: TGTGCCAGCAGCAAACAGGGGGCGGTTGAGCAGTTCTTC. Full variable domain (missing parts from reference TRBV7-8 and TRBJ2-1): GAGVSQSPRYKVAKRGQDVALRCDPISGHVSLFWYQQALGQGPEFLTYFQNEAQLDKSGLPSDRFFAERPEGSVSTLKIQRTQQEDSAVYLCASSKQGAVEQFFGPGTRLTVL.

This chain connects TRBV29-1 to TRBJ2-3; TRBD1 matches 7 bases. Germline V gene sequence: CDR1 SQVTM, CDR2 ANQGSEA. V shed 4 bases and J 2 bases; nucleotides not matched to a gene: 15. The CDR3 contains 17 residues. CDR3 sequence (DNA): TGCAGCGTTGTGTTGGCTCCAACCGGGACAGCCACAGATACGCAGTATTTT. It is translated as CSVVLAPTGTATDTQYF.

V usage is TRBV5-4 and J usage is TRBJ2-3; TRBD1 matches 9 bases. The CDR3 totals 14 residues. CDR1 and CDR2 from the germline V gene are SGHNT and YYREEE (reference sequence). V lost 4 bases to trimming and J lost 4 bases; unmatched junction nucleotides: 4. CDR3 bases: TGTGCCAGCAGCCCTGGGACAGGGCCAGATACGCAGTATTTT. Translation gives CASSPGTGPDTQYF.

The chain has TRBV7-9 and TRBJ2-2; 10 nucleotides align to TRBD1. From germline, CDR1 is SEHNR and CDR2 FQNEAQ (reference sequence). CDR3 size: 15 residues. The V segment lost 6 bases and the J segment 4 bases; nucleotides outside the gene matches: 5. The CDR3 protein is CASRRGTGVTGELFF. The CDR3 DNA reads TGTGCCAGCAGACGGGGGACAGGGGTCACCGGGGAGCTGTTTTTT.

The chain uses TRBV27 and TRBJ1-4; possible D gene TRBD1, 5 bases. There are 19 residues in the CDR3. V lost 6 bases, J lost 1 base, and 24 bases lay in between. From germline, CDR1 is MNHEY and CDR2 SMNVEV (reference sequence). The CDR3 loop is CASSSRVRGGSGTNEKLFF. DNA of the CDR3: TGTGCCAGCAGCTCCCGGGTGCGCGGGGGTTCGGGAACTAATGAAAAACTGTTTTTT.

The chain is built from TRBV20-1 and TRBJ1-3; D not resolved. The CDR3 loop spans 11 amino acids. Trimming shortened V by 3 bases and J by 2 bases, and 2 bases separated the two germline ends. Germline assignment: CDR1 DFQATT and CDR2 SNEGSKA (reference sequence). CDR3 sequence: CSASTGNTIYF. The CDR3 nucleotides read TGCAGTGCTAGTACTGGAAACACCATATATTTT.

The chain employs TRBV6-5 and TRBJ1-2, with 8 bases fitting TRBD1. V was clipped by 4 bases and J by 3 bases; unmatched bases: 7. The CDR3 loop spans 15 amino acids. From germline, CDR1 is MNHEY and CDR2 SVGAGI. In DNA, the CDR3 is TGTGCCAGCAGTTCCTCCCGGACAGGGCACTATGGCTACACCTTC. It specifies CASSSSRTGHYGYTF.

This clone turned up a few times. This chain links TRBV5-6 with TRBJ1-5, with D maybe TRBD1 (6 bases). The CDR3 is 14 residues long. Trimming took off 4 bases at V and 4 bases at J, with 12 bases between the two ends. Germline CDR1 SGHDT, CDR2 YYEEEE. CDR3 region: CASSEARGNQPQHF. As DNA, the CDR3 is TGTGCCAGCAGCGAAGCCAGGGGTAATCAGCCCCAGCATTTT.

The genes are TRBV6-1 and TRBJ1-5, with D maybe TRBD1 (5 bases). Germline V gene data show CDR1 as MNHNS and CDR2 as SASEGT. V dropped 4 bases and J dropped 5 bases, with 24 bases sitting between them. The CDR3 extends over 18 amino acids. In DNA, the CDR3 is TGTGCCAGCAGTGCACAACCCCATACAAGGGGCAGGGATCAGCCCCAGCATTTT. As protein: CASSAQPHTRGRDQPQHF.